These 19 T cell receptor beta chains were sequenced from one sample in a study of glioma-infiltrating T cells. Using RNA template, CDR3s of TCR alpha and beta were amplified with iRepertoire arm-PCR. In TCRdb, the multiplex PCR reads were re-called with MiXCR into one record per CDR3 protein. The profile shows about 94,000 distinct CDR3 sequences, around a quarter of them singletons. The sequencing input was glioma tissue, nonneoplastic brain tissue, or PBMCs (not recorded which). The receptors shown here come from a human donor with low-grade glioma or glioblastoma, undergoing nonglioma brain surgery, or in good health (not recorded which).

This clonotype was found many times. The chain carries TRBV6-2 or TRBV6-3 and TRBJ2-3; 10 positions match TRBD2. There are 16 residues in the CDR3. CDR1 and CDR2 (germline): MNHEY, SVGEGT. The trim removed 2 bases at V and 2 bases at J, leaving 4 bases unmatched. The CDR3 protein is CASSYPTSGTTDTQYF. The CDR3 nucleotides are TGTGCCAGCAGTTACCCCACTAGCGGGACCACAGATACGCAGTATTTT.

This clonotype appeared many times. The CDR3 nucleotides read TGTGCCAGCACGAGACAAGGACCCGGGGAGCTGTTTTTT. It translates to CASTRQGPGELFF. The gene calls are TRBV25-1 and TRBJ2-2, with unresolved D. Deletions cut 7 bases from V and 6 bases from J, with 12 bases between. The CDR3 spans 13 residues. Germline CDR1 reads MGHDK; CDR2 reads SYGVNS.

This clonotype was recorded at least ten times. The J gene is TRBJ2-1, the V gene TRBV18, with TRBD1 as a possible D gene (5 bases). The V end lost 2 bases, the J end lost 10 bases, and 21 bases lay between the germline ends. In germline, CDR1 is KGHSH, CDR2 LQKENI. The CDR3 extends over 16 amino acids. For the CDR3, the DNA is TGTGCCAGCTCACCATCGTCAGGGTCGCTGAAGTCGGAGCAGTTCTTC. Protein product: CASSPSSGSLKSEQFF.

This clonotype was counted ten times or more. The V gene is TRBV6-1, the J gene TRBJ1-5; a possible D gene is TRBD1 (6 bases). The CDR3 has 18 residues. The germline V gene encodes CDR1 MNHNS and CDR2 SASEGT. The V end lost 7 bases, the J end lost 4 bases, and 26 bases lay between the germline ends. The CDR3 DNA is TGTGCCAGCACTGCGGCGGGGGGCGGCGGAAAACTGAATCAGCCCCAGCATTTT. It specifies CASTAAGGGGKLNQPQHF.

This clonotype turned up a few times. V gene TRBV5-4 combines with J gene TRBJ1-2; D possibly corresponds to TRBD1 (5 bases). The length of the CDR3 is 13 residues. The germline V gene has CDR1 SGHNT and CDR2 YYREEE (reference sequence). V shed 4 bases and J shed 7 bases, with 14 bases lying between them. The CDR3 loop is CASSVDRDAGYTF. The CDR3 region has the DNA TGTGCCAGCAGCGTTGACCGGGACGCTGGCTACACCTTC.

The genes are TRBV25-1 and TRBJ1-2, with D possibly matching TRBD1 (5 bases). V lost 6 bases and J 6 bases, leaving 17 bases between the germline ends. The germline V gene has CDR1 MGHDK and CDR2 SYGVNS. The CDR3 runs to 14 residues. The CDR3 region is CASRAAQGGNGYTF. The CDR3 nucleotides read TGTGCCAGCAGAGCGGCCCAGGGAGGGAATGGCTACACCTTC.

This clonotype was seen ten or more times. The chain links TRBV28 to TRBJ2-5; possible D gene TRBD1, 6 bases. The germline V gene encodes CDR1 MDHEN and CDR2 SYDVKM. The CDR3 runs to 15 residues. V gave up 1 base and J gave up 5 bases, with 14 bases separating them. For the CDR3, the DNA is TGTGCCAGCAGTTTATTCGGCAGGGGATCTGAGACCCAGTACTTC. Translating it yields CASSLFGRGSETQYF.

At least ten counts were recorded for this clonotype. This chain uses TRBV6-1 with TRBJ1-1; tentatively, D is TRBD1 (5 bases). The CDR3 is made up of 15 amino acids. CDR1 and CDR2 from the germline V gene are MNHNS and SASEGT. V shed 2 bases and J shed 4 bases, with 14 bases lying between them. CDR3 bases: TGTGCCAGCAGTGAACCCGGGGGGGTAAGCACTGAAGCTTTCTTT. Translated: CASSEPGGVSTEAFF.

The table lists this clonotype with a few counts. The chain couples TRBV3-1 to TRBJ2-1, with TRBD2 matching 14 bases. Germline values: CDR1 LGHDT, CDR2 YNNKEL (reference sequence). J gave up 8 bases and V 5 bases, and 8 bases lay outside the gene matches. The CDR3 loop spans 16 amino acids. The CDR3 spells CASSYGLAGGFDEQFF. CDR3 nucleotide sequence: TGTGCCAGCAGCTATGGACTAGCGGGGGGCTTCGATGAGCAGTTCTTC.

The chain carries TRBV20-1 and TRBJ1-1; D perhaps matches TRBD1 (6 bases). The germline CDR1 and CDR2 sequences are DFQATT and SNEGSKA (reference sequence). V lost 5 bases to trimming and J lost 4 bases, with 17 bases between them. CDR3 length equals 14 residues. The CDR3 reads CSAARGRQSTEAFF. The CDR3 bases are TGCAGTGCTGCGAGGGGGAGACAGTCCACTGAAGCTTTCTTT.

This clonotype was detected many times. V and J are TRBV15 and TRBJ1-4; D is ambiguous. Germline assignment: CDR1 LNHNV and CDR2 YYDKDF (reference sequence). There are 13 residues in the CDR3. The V end was cut by 2 bases, the J end by 8 bases, with 9 bases between. In nucleotides, the CDR3 is TGTGCCACCAGCAGAAGGACGCGGGAAAAACTGTTTTTT. Translating it yields CATSRRTREKLFF.

CDR3 nucleotides: TGTGCCAGCAGCTTAGGGACCCGGCCTTGGTCCGAAGCTTTCTTT. This encodes CASSLGTRPWSEAFF. V usage is TRBV7-9 and J usage is TRBJ1-1; D call uncertain. The CDR3 runs 15 residues. The V gene's germline CDR1 is SEHNR and CDR2 FQNEAQ (reference sequence). Trimming removed 1 base at V and 8 bases at J, with 17 bases between. Combining the CDR3 with reference TRBV7-9 and TRBJ1-1 gives the whole variable domain DTGVSQNPRHKITKRGQNVTFRCDPISEHNRLYWYRQTLGQGPEFLTYFQNEAQLEKSRLLSDRFSAERPKGSFSTLEIQRTEQGDSAMYLCASSLGTRPWSEAFFGQGTRLTVV.

This chain links TRBV5-1 with TRBJ1-1; TRBD1 matches 7 bases. Germline values: CDR1 SGHRS, CDR2 YFSETQ. This CDR3 is 15 amino acids long. V was pared by 2 bases and J by 1 base, with 5 bases of the junction left unmatched. The CDR3 DNA sequence: TGCGCCAGCAGCTTTTATGGGACAGCGAACACTGAAGCTTTCTTT. It yields the protein CASSFYGTANTEAFF.

This clonotype came up many times. The chain combines TRBV20-1 with TRBJ1-1, with 8 bases fitting TRBD1. CDR3 length equals 12 residues. V trimming: 6 bases; J trimming: 8 bases; junction bases outside the gene matches: 8. The germline V gene encodes CDR1 DFQATT and CDR2 SNEGSKA (reference sequence). The CDR3 protein is CSAGMDRVEAFF. CDR3 in DNA: TGCAGTGCCGGTATGGACAGGGTGGAAGCTTTCTTT.

V is TRBV6-6 and J is TRBJ1-4; D is undetermined. Trimming removed 2 bases at V and 0 bases at J, with 22 bases between. The CDR3 runs 20 residues. Germline V gene lookup returns CDR1 MNHNY and CDR2 SVGAGI (reference sequence). CDR3 sequence: CASSYPRTRCGVTTNEKLFF. CDR3 DNA: TGTGCCAGCAGTTACCCGAGGACCCGGTGTGGGGTCACAACTAATGAAAAACTGTTTTTT.

In this sample, this clonotype turned up a few times. The rearrangement links TRBV7-9 to TRBJ1-1; D is ambiguous. CDR3 length: 13 residues. Germline V lookup: CDR1 SEHNR, CDR2 FQNEAQ (reference sequence). Between the trimmed V and J ends, which lost 4 bases and 0 bases, there was a span of 6 bases. Here the CDR3 reads CASSSNMNTEAFF. CDR3 in DNA: TGTGCCAGCAGCTCGAACATGAACACTGAAGCTTTCTTT.

This clonotype was detected ten times or more. The chain has TRBV7-2 and TRBJ2-7; 14 positions match TRBD2. The V gene end was trimmed by 5 bases and the J gene end by 4 bases; junction bases not matched to a gene: 4. The CDR3 consists of 15 residues. The V gene's germline CDR1 is SGHTA and CDR2 FQGNSA. Here the CDR3 reads CASSTGTSGGYEQYF. The DNA for the CDR3 is TGTGCCAGCAGCACCGGGACTAGCGGGGGTTACGAGCAGTACTTC. The entire variable domain, with the rest obtained from reference TRBV7-2 and TRBJ2-7, is as follows: GAGVSQSPSNKVTEKGKDVELRCDPISGHTALYWYRQSLGQGLEFLIYFQGNSAPDKSGLPSDRFSAERTGGSVSTLTIQRTQQEDSAVYLCASSTGTSGGYEQYFGPGTRLTVT.

This clonotype appeared a few times. The chain uses TRBV19 and TRBJ2-7, with a weak D call TRBD2 (6 bases). The germline V gene has CDR1 LNHDA and CDR2 SQIVND (reference sequence). V was cut by 3 bases and J by 9 bases, with 15 bases left in between. This CDR3 is 13 amino acids long. The CDR3 region has the DNA TGTGCCAGTAGTATGGGCGGGGCAGTCGGGCAGTACTTC. Residues: CASSMGGAVGQYF. Complete variable domain (other parts from reference TRBV19 and TRBJ2-7): DGGITQSPKYLFRKEGQNVTLSCEQNLNHDAMYWYRQDPGQGLRLIYYSQIVNDFQKGDIAEGYSVSREKKESFPLTVTSAQKNPTAFYLCASSMGGAVGQYFGPGTRLTVT.

This clonotype was counted a few times. The chain uses TRBV5-1 and TRBJ1-1, with D unclear. Trimming shortened V by 3 bases and J by 1 base, and 10 bases separated the two germline ends. The length of the CDR3 is 14 residues. The germline gives CDR1 SGHRS, CDR2 YFSETQ. CDR3 DNA: TGCGCCAGCAGCTCAAATCGGAAGAACACTGAAGCTTTCTTT. Amino acid sequence: CASSSNRKNTEAFF. Filled out from reference TRBV5-1 and TRBJ1-1, the complete variable domain reads KAGVTQTPRYLIKTRGQQVTLSCSPISGHRSVSWYQQTPGQGLQFLFEYFSETQRNKGNFPGRFSGRQFSNSRSEMNVSTLELGDSALYLCASSSNRKNTEAFFGQGTRLTVV.